This T cell receptor beta chain was sequenced in a study of cytomegalovirus exposure and HLA in healthy donors. A remark on this clone: The antigen is not known.

Regarding the study as a whole: Later, an analysis found that common viral pathogens appeared to be linked with several of the most significant clusters. The availability of immune exposure information extended only to CMV serostatus. Earlier results showed most TCR beta V segments being productive about 87% or about 30% of the time.

The CDR3 sequence is 13 residues long. Germline V gives CDR1 KGHSH, CDR2 LQKENI. V lost 3 bases, J lost 4 bases, and 7 bases lay in between. The PCR used 60 Vbeta and 13 Jbeta primers. Repertoires were generated with immunoSEQ multiplex PCR, while TCRdb's copy carries only in-frame clones and drops some. The sample yields roughly 130,000 clones, about two thirds seen once. This clonotype was sampled from a man between 40 and 49 years old in good health and CMV-seropositive. The V gene is TRBV18, the J gene TRBJ1-3; D is unclear. Input material: PBMCs. The CDR3 sequence: CASSPGQGNTIYF. Written as DNA, the CDR3 is TGTGCCAGCTCACCTGGGCAGGGAAACACCATATATTTT. The complete variable domain, with remaining parts taken from reference TRBV18 and TRBJ1-3, reads NAGVMQNPRHLVRRRGQEARLRCSPMKGHSHVYWYRQLPEEGLKFMVYLQKENIIDESGMPKERFSAEFPKEGPSILRIQQVVRGDSAAYFCASSPGQGNTIYFGEGSWLTVV.